The text below deals with one TCR beta chain. As originally analysed: Estimated nucleated cell counts came from reference gene primer amplification. Libraries were prepared by immunoSEQ multiplex PCR; TCRdb keeps only in-frame clonotypes and omits some of them. V and J calls and clone size are as listed in that table; D and trimming were resolved from the DNA. The sample yields about 280,000 clones, approximately 83% seen once. V shed 0 bases and J 5 bases; nucleotides not matched to a gene: 3. The length of the CDR3 is 13 residues. Germline CDR1 reads GTSNPN; CDR2 reads SVGIG (reference sequence). The record originates from a study of blood T cell repertoires in COVID-19. The overall study: Both acute and convalescent COVID-19 samples were obtained from the United States, Italy and Spain. PBMCs, B-cell-depleted T cells, or T cells provided the cDNA or gDNA that made up the material.

The rearrangement joins TRBV30 to TRBJ2-7, with TRBD1 matching over 8 bases. The sequence came from a young woman who had recovered from COVID-19. Sample: peripheral blood. This CDR3 is CAWSVRQGNEQYF. CDR3 coding DNA: TGTGCCTGGAGTGTACGACAGGGGAACGAGCAGTACTTC.